The entry that follows covers one TCR beta chain sequence. Its antigen is currently unknown. This sample is drawn from a study of untreated major depressive disorder. Overall study results and limits: Depressed patients' CD4+ T cells carried increased TRBV05-01 (Vbeta 5.1) usage versus control CD4+ T cells.

Clones were sequenced by immunoSEQ multiplex PCR, and TCRdb holds only the in-frame ones, with some missing. The table records approximately 13,000 clones, 92% of them present only once. The ends lost 4 bases at V and 15 bases at J; junction bases unmatched: 15. CDR1 is SGDLS, CDR2 YYNGEE, per germline. CDR3 length equals 15 residues. The V call is TRBV9, the J call TRBJ2-6; TRBD1 matches at 8 bases. This clonotype was obtained from a man younger than 40 with major depressive disorder. Material: CD4+ T cells from PBMCs. CDR3 residues: CASSPLMGTGGYLTF. CDR3 coding DNA: TGTGCCAGCAGCCCCCTTATGGGAACAGGGGGGTACCTGACTTTC.